The 9 T cell receptor beta chains below all came from one sample that was sequenced in a study of cytomegalovirus exposure and HLA in healthy donors. Produced via immunoSEQ multiplex PCR; TCRdb's table is partial and in-frame only. This table holds 200,000 or so clones, around 84% found once. Sequencing input: PBMCs. Receptors originate from a woman in her 30s in good health and CMV-seropositive.

V is TRBV2 and J is TRBJ2-1; tentative D call: TRBD2 (5 bases). The CDR3 totals 15 residues. Trimming removed 1 base from V and 2 bases from J, with 9 bases in between. Germline V gene data show CDR1 as SNHLY and CDR2 as FYNNEI. CDR3 DNA: TGTGCCAGCAGTGAAGAGTGGGAGACCTACAATGAGCAGTTCTTC. Amino acid sequence: CASSEEWETYNEQFF.

This chain connects TRBV15 to TRBJ1-1; maybe TRBD1 (6 bases). This CDR3 region has 16 residues. With 1 base removed from V and 3 bases from J, the gap between germline ends came to 15 bases. The germline V gene has CDR1 LNHNV and CDR2 YYDKDF (reference sequence). The CDR3 sequence: CATSRAPRQADTEAFF. The CDR3 region has the DNA TGTGCCACCAGCAGAGCCCCGAGACAGGCGGACACTGAAGCTTTCTTT.

The rearrangement uses TRBV30 and TRBJ1-2, with D tentatively TRBD1 (5 bases). Deletions cut 0 bases from V and 4 bases from J, with 27 bases between. CDR1 and CDR2 (germline): GTSNPN, SVGIG (reference sequence). The CDR3 length is 19 residues. The CDR3 spells CAWSVLEALPGDALYGYTF. Written as DNA, the CDR3 is TGTGCCTGGAGTGTACTTGAGGCCCTGCCGGGGGACGCACTCTATGGCTACACCTTC.

The J gene is TRBJ2-1, the V gene TRBV15; 7 nucleotides match TRBD2. J gave up 4 bases and V 0 bases, and 15 bases lay outside the gene matches. CDR1 LNHNV and CDR2 YYDKDF come from the germline V gene (reference sequence). This CDR3 has 19 residues. The CDR3 DNA reads as TGTGCCACCAGCAGAGATTTATCGCGGGAGCCCCACCTATACAATGAGCAGTTCTTC. Translating it yields CATSRDLSREPHLYNEQFF.

This clone was found a few times. This chain uses TRBV5-4 with TRBJ1-2, with TRBD1 matching 9 bases. There are 15 residues in the CDR3. Unmatched junction bases numbered 4, after V lost 0 bases and J lost 4 bases. Per the germline V gene, CDR1 is SGHNT and CDR2 is YYREEE (reference sequence). Here the CDR3 reads CASSLGTGDRYGYTF. For the CDR3, the DNA is TGTGCCAGCAGCTTGGGGACAGGGGACCGCTATGGCTACACCTTC. Full variable domain (outside the CDR3, taken from reference TRBV5-4 and TRBJ1-2): ETGVTQSPTHLIKTRGQQVTLRCSSQSGHNTVSWYQQALGQGPQFIFQYYREEENGRGNFPPRFSGLQFPNYSSELNVNALELDDSALYLCASSLGTGDRYGYTFGSGTRLTVV.

The chain couples TRBV5-4 to TRBJ2-1, with TRBD2 identical over 12 bases. Trimming cost V 4 bases and J 4 bases; bases outside gene matches: 3. The CDR3 contains 15 residues. Germline V lookup: CDR1 SGHNT, CDR2 YYREEE (reference sequence). For the CDR3, the DNA is TGTGCCAGCAGCGAGACTAGCGGGAGATACAATGAGCAGTTCTTC. Translated: CASSETSGRYNEQFF.

This chain joins TRBV5-6 and TRBJ1-2; TRBD1 might be the D (6 bases). The CDR3 length is 14 residues. V lost 0 bases to trimming and J lost 8 bases, with 14 bases between them. Germline lookup yields CDR1 SGHDT and CDR2 YYEEEE. CDR3 sequence (DNA): TGTGCCAGCAGCTTGGCAGGGGACTACTGGGGCTACACCTTC. It translates to CASSLAGDYWGYTF.

The chain employs TRBV6-5 and TRBJ1-5, with 9 bases identical to TRBD1. This CDR3 has 15 amino acids. Germline lookup yields CDR1 MNHEY and CDR2 SVGAGI. J gave up 5 bases and V 6 bases, and 8 bases lay outside the gene matches. The CDR3 loop reads CASRETGGPHQPQHF. The CDR3 DNA reads as TGTGCCAGCAGAGAGACAGGGGGTCCCCATCAGCCCCAGCATTTT.

This clone was found once. This chain uses TRBV4-1 with TRBJ2-2; 10 nucleotides line up with TRBD1. The junction had 7 bases not matched to a gene; V was cut back by 3 bases and J by 6 bases. The germline CDR1 and CDR2 sequences are MGHRA and YSYEKL. There are 16 residues in the CDR3. CDR3 DNA sequence: TGCGCCAGCAGCCAGCCCGGGACAGGGGCTTCCGGGGAGCTGTTTTTT. This sequence encodes CASSQPGTGASGELFF.